This record looks at one T cell receptor (beta chain) sequence and its context. Its antigen is not known. Here immunoSEQ multiplex PCR was the method, and the copy in TCRdb shows in-frame clones only, minus some. The sample comprises 650,000 to 750,000 clones, about two thirds of which are singletons, and roughly 1.8% rests with the top ten. The sample is drawn from a study of shared clonotypes between healthy human individuals. Study conclusions and caveats: A handful of donors had around 5% of their naive CD4 clonotypes in common. Relative to memory subsets, naive subsets generally showed larger estimated richness.

CDR1 is MNHNY and CDR2 is SVGAGI in the germline V gene (reference sequence). The CDR3 contains 14 residues. Trimming cost V 6 bases and J 4 bases; bases outside gene matches: 9. The TCR was taken from a woman in her twenties or thirties in good health. The sample consisted of memory CD4+ T cells sorted from blood. Subset indicated: CD45RA-negative fraction. The V call is TRBV6-6, the J call TRBJ2-7; 7 nucleotides align to TRBD2. The CDR3 DNA is TGTGCCAGCAGCCTACCGGGGGGTGCTTACGAGCAGTACTTC. As protein: CASSLPGGAYEQYF.